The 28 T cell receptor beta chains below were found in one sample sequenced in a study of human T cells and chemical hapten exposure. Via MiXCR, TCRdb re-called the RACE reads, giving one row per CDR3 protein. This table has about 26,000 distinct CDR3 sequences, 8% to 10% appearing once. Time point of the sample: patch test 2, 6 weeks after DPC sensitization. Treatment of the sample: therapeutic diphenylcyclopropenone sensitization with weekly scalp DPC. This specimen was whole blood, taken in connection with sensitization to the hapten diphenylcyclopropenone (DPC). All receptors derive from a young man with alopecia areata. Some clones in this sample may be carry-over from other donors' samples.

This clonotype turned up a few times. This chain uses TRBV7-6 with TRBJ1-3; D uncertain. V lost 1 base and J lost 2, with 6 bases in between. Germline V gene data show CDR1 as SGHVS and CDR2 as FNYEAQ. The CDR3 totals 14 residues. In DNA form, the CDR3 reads TGTGCCAGCAGCTTAGGAGGGACTGGAAACACCATATATTTT. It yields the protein CASSLGGTGNTIYF.

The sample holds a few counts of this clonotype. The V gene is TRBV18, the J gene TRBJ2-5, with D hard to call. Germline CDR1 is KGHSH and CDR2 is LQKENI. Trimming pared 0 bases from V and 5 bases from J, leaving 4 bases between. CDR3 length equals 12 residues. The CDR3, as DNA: TGTGCCAGCTCACCACCCAGCGAGACCCAGTACTTC. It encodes CASSPPSETQYF.

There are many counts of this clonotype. The CDR3 bases are TGTGCCAGCAGCCAAGTATCACGTCCCGAGCAGTACTTC. Amino acids: CASSQVSRPEQYF. The chain uses TRBV3-1 and TRBJ2-7; D is unresolved. Trimming took off 1 base at V and 6 bases at J, with 10 bases between the two ends. The CDR3 is 13 amino acids. Germline CDR1 reads LGHDT; CDR2 reads YNNKEL (reference sequence).

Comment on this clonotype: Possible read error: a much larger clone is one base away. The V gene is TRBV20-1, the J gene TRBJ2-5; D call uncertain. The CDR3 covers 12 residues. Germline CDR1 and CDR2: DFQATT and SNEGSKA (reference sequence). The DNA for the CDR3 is TGTCTGACGGCGGCTGCCCAAGAGACCCAGTACTTC. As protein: CLTAAAQETQYF.

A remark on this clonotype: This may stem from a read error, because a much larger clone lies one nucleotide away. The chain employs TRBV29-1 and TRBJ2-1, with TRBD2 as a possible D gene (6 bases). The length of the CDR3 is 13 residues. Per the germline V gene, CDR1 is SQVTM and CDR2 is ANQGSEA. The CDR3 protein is CSAEREAGNEQFF. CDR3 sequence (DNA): TGCAGCGCTGAAAGGGAGGCGGGAAATGAGCAGTTCTTC.

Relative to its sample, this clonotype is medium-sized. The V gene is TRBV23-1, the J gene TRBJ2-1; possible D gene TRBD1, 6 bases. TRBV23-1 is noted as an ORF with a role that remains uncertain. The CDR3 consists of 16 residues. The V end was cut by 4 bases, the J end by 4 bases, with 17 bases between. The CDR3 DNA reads TGCGCCAGCAGTCTCGACAGGTCTGGGGGTTACAATGAGCAGTTCTTC. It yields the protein CASSLDRSGGYNEQFF.

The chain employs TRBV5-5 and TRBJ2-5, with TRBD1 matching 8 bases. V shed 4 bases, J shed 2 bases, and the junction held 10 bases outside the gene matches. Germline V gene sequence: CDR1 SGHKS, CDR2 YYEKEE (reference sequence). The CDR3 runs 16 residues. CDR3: CASSAADRGFQETQYF. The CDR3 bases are TGTGCCAGCAGCGCTGCAGACAGGGGATTTCAAGAGACCCAGTACTTC.

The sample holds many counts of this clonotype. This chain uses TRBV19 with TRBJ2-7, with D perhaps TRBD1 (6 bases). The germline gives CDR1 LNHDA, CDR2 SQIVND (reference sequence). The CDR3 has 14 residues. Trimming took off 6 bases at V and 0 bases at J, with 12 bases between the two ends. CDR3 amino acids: CASSSGHISYEQYF. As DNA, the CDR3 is TGTGCCAGTAGCTCGGGACACATCTCCTACGAGCAGTACTTC.

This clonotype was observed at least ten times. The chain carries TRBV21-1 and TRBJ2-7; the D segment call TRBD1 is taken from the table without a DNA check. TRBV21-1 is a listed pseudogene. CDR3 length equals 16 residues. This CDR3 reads CASSKDGGPPTYEQYF. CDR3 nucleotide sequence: TGTGCCAGCAGCAAAGATGGGGGGCCCCCTACCTACGAGCAGTACTTC.

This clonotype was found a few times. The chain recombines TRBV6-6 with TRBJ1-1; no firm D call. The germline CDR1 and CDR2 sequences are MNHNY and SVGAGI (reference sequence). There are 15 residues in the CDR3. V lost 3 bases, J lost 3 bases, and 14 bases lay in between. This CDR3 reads CASSYPPRIHTEAFF. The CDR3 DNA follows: TGTGCCAGCAGTTATCCCCCCAGGATCCACACTGAAGCTTTCTTT.

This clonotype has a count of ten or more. The CDR3 protein is CASSEAHKGEKLFF. The CDR3 DNA follows: TGTGCCAGCAGTGAAGCACACAAGGGAGAAAAACTGTTTTTT. The chain carries TRBV2 and TRBJ1-4; D gene unclear. The CDR3 sequence is 14 residues long. Germline lookup yields CDR1 SNHLY and CDR2 FYNNEI. V shed 0 bases and J shed 8 bases, with 10 bases lying between them. Full variable domain (rest looked up from reference TRBV2 and TRBJ1-4): EPEVTQTPSHQVTQMGQEVILRCVPISNHLYFYWYRQILGQKVEFLVSFYNNEISEKSEIFDDQFSVERPDGSNFTLKIRSTKLEDSAMYFCASSEAHKGEKLFFGSGTQLSVL.

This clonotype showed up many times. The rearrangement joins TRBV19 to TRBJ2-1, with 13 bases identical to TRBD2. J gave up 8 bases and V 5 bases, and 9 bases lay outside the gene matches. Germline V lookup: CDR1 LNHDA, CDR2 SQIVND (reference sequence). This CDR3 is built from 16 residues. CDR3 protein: CASSPRTSGGRDEQFF. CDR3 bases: TGTGCCAGTAGTCCTCGGACTAGCGGGGGTCGGGATGAGCAGTTCTTC.

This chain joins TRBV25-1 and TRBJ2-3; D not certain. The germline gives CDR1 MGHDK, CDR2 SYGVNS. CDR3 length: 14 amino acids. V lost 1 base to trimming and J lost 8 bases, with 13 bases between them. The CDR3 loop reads CASSESLEGRTQYF. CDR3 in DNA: TGTGCCAGCAGTGAATCCCTGGAAGGGCGTACGCAGTATTTT.

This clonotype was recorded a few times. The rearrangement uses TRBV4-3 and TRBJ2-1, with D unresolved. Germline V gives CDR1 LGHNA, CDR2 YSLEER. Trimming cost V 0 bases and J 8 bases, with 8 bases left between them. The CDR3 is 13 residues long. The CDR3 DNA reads TGCGCCAGCAGCCAAGAGGCTTCGGATGAGCAGTTCTTC. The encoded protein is CASSQEASDEQFF.

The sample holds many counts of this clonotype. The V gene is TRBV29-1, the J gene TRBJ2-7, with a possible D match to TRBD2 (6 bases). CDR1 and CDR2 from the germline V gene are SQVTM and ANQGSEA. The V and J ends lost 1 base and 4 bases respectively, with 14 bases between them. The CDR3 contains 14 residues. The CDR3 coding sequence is TGCAGCGTTGAAGGAATTAGCGGAACATACGAGCAGTACTTC. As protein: CSVEGISGTYEQYF.

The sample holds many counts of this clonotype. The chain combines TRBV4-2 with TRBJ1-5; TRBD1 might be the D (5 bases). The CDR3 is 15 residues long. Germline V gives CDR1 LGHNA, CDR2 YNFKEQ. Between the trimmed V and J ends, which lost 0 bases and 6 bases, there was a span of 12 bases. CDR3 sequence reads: CASSQDKAGSQPQHF. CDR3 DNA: TGTGCCAGCAGCCAAGATAAGGCAGGGAGTCAGCCCCAGCATTTT.

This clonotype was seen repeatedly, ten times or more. CDR3 in DNA: TGTGCCAGCAGCGCTGGGACAGGGCTAGGCAATCAGCCCCAGCATTTT. Translation gives CASSAGTGLGNQPQHF. This chain uses TRBV5-5 with TRBJ1-5; 9 nucleotides match TRBD1. The CDR3 extends over 16 amino acids. Germline CDR1 reads SGHKS; CDR2 reads YYEKEE (reference sequence). The V gene end was trimmed by 4 bases and the J gene end by 2 bases; junction bases not matched to a gene: 7.

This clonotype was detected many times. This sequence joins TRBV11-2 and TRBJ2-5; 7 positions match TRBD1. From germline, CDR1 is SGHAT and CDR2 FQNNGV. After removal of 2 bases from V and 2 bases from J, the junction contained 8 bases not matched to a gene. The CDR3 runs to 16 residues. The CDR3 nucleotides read TGTGCCAGCAGCTTAATCCCACAGGGGTGGCAAGAGACCCAGTACTTC. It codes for CASSLIPQGWQETQYF.

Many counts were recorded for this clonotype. The CDR3 DNA sequence: TGCGCCAGCAGCCAAGAAGAGAAGGGGGCGGGAGCTAACTATGGCTACACCTTC. Encoded protein: CASSQEEKGAGANYGYTF. V gene TRBV4-1 combines with J gene TRBJ1-2; TRBD1 aligns across 7 bases. Germline CDR1 is MGHRA and CDR2 is YSYEKL. V gave up 0 bases and J gave up 0 bases; unmatched junction bases: 10. The CDR3 sequence is 18 residues long.

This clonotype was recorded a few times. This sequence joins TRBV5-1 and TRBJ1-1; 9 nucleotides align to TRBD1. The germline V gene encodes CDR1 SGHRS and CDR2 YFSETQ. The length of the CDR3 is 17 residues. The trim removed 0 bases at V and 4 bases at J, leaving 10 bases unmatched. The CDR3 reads CASSLGTGGWGSTEAFF. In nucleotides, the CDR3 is TGCGCCAGCAGCTTGGGAACAGGGGGCTGGGGATCCACTGAAGCTTTCTTT.

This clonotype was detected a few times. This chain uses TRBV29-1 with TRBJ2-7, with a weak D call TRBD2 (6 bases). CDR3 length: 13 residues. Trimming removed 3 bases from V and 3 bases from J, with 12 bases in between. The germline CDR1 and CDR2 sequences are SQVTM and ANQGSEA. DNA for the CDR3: TGCAGCGTTGAGACTAGTGAGGACTACGAGCAGTACTTC. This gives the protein CSVETSEDYEQYF.

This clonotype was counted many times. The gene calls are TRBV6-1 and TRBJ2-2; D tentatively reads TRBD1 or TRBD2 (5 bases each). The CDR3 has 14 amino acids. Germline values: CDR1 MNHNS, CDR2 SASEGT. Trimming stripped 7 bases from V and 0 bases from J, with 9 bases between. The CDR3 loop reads CASTGTPNTGELFF. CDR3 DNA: TGTGCCAGCACCGGGACCCCGAACACCGGGGAGCTGTTTTTT.

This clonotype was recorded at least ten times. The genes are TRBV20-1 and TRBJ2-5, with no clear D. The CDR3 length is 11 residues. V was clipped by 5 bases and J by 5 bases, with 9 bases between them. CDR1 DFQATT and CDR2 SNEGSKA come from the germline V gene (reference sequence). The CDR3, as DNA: TGCAGTGCTCCCGCCTCGGAGACCCAGTACTTC. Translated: CSAPASETQYF.

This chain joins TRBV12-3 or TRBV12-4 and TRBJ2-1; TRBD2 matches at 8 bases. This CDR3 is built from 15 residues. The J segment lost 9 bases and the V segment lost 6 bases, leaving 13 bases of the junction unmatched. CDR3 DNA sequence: TGTGCCAGCAGGGGGGGACTAGAGACGGCGGGTGAGCAGTTCTTC. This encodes CASRGGLETAGEQFF.

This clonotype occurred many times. CDR3: CAVRGGSSYEQYF. The DNA of the CDR3 is TGTGCCGTGCGGGGAGGGAGCTCCTACGAGCAGTACTTC. The V gene is TRBV7-8, the J gene TRBJ2-7; 7 positions match TRBD2. V lost 11 bases to trimming and J lost 0 bases; unmatched junction nucleotides: 7. Germline lookup yields CDR1 SGHVS and CDR2 FQNEAQ. This CDR3 has 13 residues.

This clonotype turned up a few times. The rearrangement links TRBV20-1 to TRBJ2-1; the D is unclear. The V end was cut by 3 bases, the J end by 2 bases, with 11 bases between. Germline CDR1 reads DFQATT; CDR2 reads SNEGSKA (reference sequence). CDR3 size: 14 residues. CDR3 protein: CSASLEPTYNEQFF. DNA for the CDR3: TGCAGTGCTAGTTTGGAGCCCACCTACAATGAGCAGTTCTTC.

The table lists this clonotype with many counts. CDR3 sequence: CASGPQRHETQYF. The CDR3 DNA follows: TGTGCCAGCGGCCCTCAACGTCACGAGACCCAGTACTTC. V and J are TRBV2 and TRBJ2-5; D gene unclear. CDR1 is SNHLY, CDR2 FYNNEI, per germline. This CDR3 contains 13 residues. Trimming removed 8 bases from V and 5 bases from J, with 15 bases in between. Together with reference TRBV2 and TRBJ2-5, the CDR3 gives the full variable domain: EPEVTQTPSHQVTQMGQEVILRCVPISNHLYFYWYRQILGQKVEFLVSFYNNEISEKSEIFDDQFSVERPDGSNFTLKIRSTKLEDSAMYFCASGPQRHETQYFGPGTRLLVL.

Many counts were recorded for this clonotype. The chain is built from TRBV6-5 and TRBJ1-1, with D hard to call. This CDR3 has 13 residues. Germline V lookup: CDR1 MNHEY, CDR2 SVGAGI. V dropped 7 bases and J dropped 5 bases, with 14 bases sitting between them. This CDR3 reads CASIRPHGTEAFF. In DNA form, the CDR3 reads TGTGCCAGCATCCGACCCCACGGAACTGAAGCTTTCTTT.